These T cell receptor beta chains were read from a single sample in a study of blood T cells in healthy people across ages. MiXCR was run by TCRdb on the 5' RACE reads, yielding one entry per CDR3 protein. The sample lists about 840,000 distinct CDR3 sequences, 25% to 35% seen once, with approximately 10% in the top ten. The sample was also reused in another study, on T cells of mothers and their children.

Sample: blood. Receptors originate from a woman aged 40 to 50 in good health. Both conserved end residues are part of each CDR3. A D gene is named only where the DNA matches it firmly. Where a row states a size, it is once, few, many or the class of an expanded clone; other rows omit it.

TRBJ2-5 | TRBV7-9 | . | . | TGTGCCAGCAGGCCAGGGTTGGGGGAGACCCAGTACTTC | CASRPGLGETQYF
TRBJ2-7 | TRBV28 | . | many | TGTGCCAGCAGTTTTGGGGGTGTAAAGCCCTACGAGCAGTACTTC | CASSFGGVKPYEQYF
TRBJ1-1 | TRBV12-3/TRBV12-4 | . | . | TGTGCCAGCATGTCGTACAGGATGAACACTGAAGCTTTCTTT | CASMSYRMNTEAFF
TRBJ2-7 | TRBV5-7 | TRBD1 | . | TGTGCCAGCAGCTTCCATCGGGACAGGGGTGGAGGGGAGCAGTACTTC | CASSFHRDRGGGEQYF
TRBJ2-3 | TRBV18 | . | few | TGTGCCAGCTCACCCGGCGCAGGGGGCACAGATACGCAGTATTTT | CASSPGAGGTDTQYF
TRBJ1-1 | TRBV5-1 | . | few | TGCGCCAGCAGCTTGGATAACAGCCCTGAAGCTTTCTTT | CASSLDNSPEAFF
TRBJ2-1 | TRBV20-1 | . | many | TGCAGTCTAACTCCCGTCTCCTACAATGAGCAGTTCTTC | CSLTPVSYNEQFF
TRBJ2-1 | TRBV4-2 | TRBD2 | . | TGTGCCAGCAGCCAAGGAACTAGCGATTGGGATGAGCAGGTCTTC | CASSQGTSDWDEQVF
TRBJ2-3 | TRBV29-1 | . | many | TGCAGCGGAGAGTATTACGGCACAGATACGCAGTATTTT | CSGEYYGTDTQYF
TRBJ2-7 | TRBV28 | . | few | TGTGCCAGCAGTTTATCCCTGGAATATTACGAGCAGTACTTC | CASSLSLEYYEQYF
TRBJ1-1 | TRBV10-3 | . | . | TGTGCCGTCAGAGAAGAGACAGGCCCTGAAGCTTTCTTT | CAVREETGPEAFF
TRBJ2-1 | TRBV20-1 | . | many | TGCAGTGCTAGAGATCAGGGGGGGGCTAGTATAGGTGAGCAGTTCTTC | CSARDQGGASIGEQFF
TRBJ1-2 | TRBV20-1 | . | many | TGCAGTGCTAGAGGACGGTATGGGGAAGAGAACGGCTACACCTTC | CSARGRYGEENGYTF
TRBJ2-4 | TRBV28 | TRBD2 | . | TGTGCCAGCAGTCCTCAAGCGGGAGGGGTCAAAAACATTCAGTACTTC | CASSPQAGGVKNIQYF
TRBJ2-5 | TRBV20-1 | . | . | TGCAGTGCTAGACAGGAAGAGACCCAGTACTTC | CSARQEETQYF
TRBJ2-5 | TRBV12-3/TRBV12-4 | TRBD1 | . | TGTGCCAGCAGTTTAATGCCGGGACAGAAAGAGACCCAGTACTTC | CASSLMPGQKETQYF
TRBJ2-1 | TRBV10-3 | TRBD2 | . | TGTGCCATCAGTGAGACTCCGGGACTAGCGGGCGATGAGCAGTTCTTC | CAISETPGLAGDEQFF
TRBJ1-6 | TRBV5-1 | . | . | TGCGCCAGCAGCCCCGAGGTCAGGGATAATTCACCCCTCCACTTT | CASSPEVRDNSPLHF
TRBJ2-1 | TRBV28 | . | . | TGTGCCAGCACCCAATCTGCCTGGGGGAAGCCCTACAATGAGCAGTTCTTC | CASTQSAWGKPYNEQFF
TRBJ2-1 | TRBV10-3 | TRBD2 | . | TGTGCCATCAGTGAGCCGGGACTAGCGGGGGTGAATGAGCAGTTCTTC | CAISEPGLAGVNEQFF
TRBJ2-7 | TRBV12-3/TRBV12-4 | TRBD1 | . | TGTGCCAGCAGGAGGGGGACAGGGCGGTTGAATGAGCAGTACTTC | CASRRGTGRLNEQYF
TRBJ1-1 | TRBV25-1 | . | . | TGTGCCAGCAGTGCGCCCGAGAGGAAAGCTGAAGCTTTCTTT | CASSAPERKAEAFF
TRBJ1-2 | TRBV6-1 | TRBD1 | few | TGTGCCACCCTATCCGGGACAGGGTCTCCTTATGGCTACACCTTC | CATLSGTGSPYGYTF
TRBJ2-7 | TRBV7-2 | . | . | TGTGCCAGCAGCCCTTTTCCCTCCTACAATGAGCAGTACTTC | CASSPFPSYNEQYF
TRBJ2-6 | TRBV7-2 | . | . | TGTGCCAGCAGCCCCGTCGGGGGCGAATCTGGGGCCAACGTCCTGACTTTC | CASSPVGGESGANVLTF
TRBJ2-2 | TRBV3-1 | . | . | TGTGCCAGCAGCCAGACCCTAGGCGGGGTGAACACCGGGGAGCTGTTTTTT | CASSQTLGGVNTGELFF
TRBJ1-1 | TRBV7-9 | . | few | TGTGCCAGCAGCTCCCTCAGAGACTTGAACACTGAAGCTTTCTTT | CASSSLRDLNTEAFF
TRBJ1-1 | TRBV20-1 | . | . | TGCAGTGCTTTCCCCCCACGACAGAACACTGAAGCTTTCTTT | CSAFPPRQNTEAFF
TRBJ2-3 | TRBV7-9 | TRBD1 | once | TGTGCCAGCAGCCGCGGGACAGGGGGCTCCCCCACAGATACGCAGTATTTT | CASSRGTGGSPTDTQYF